This T cell receptor beta chain was identified in a study of radiotherapy plus CTLA-4 blockade in lung cancer. General study results and limits: TCR clones from tumors expanded in blood after radiotherapy plus ipilimumab.

Germline assignment: CDR1 SGDLS and CDR2 YYNGEE. Germline trimming cut 0 bases from V and 5 bases from J; bases unmatched to any gene: 8. The CDR3 has 15 residues. Notes on this clone: As yet, its antigen is unknown.

Libraries were prepared by immunoSEQ multiplex PCR; TCRdb keeps only in-frame clonotypes and omits some of them. Among some 92,000 clones listed, 80% to 85% were seen once. Patients had chemo-refractory metastatic non-small-cell lung cancer and received focal radiation plus CTLA-4 blockade that used ipilimumab. This clonotype was sampled from a human donor with non-small cell lung cancer who had a partial response to radiotherapy plus ipilimumab. This chain joins TRBV9 and TRBJ2-7; TRBD1 matches 7 bases. Sample: peripheral blood, taken from a patient treated with radiotherapy plus ipilimumab. The CDR3 DNA sequence: TGTGCCAGCAGCGTAGGGGGGAAGGGGGCGAACGAGCAGTACTTC. Protein: CASSVGGKGANEQYF.